This T cell receptor (beta chain) was obtained from a study of cytomegalovirus exposure and HLA in healthy donors. Study overall: Roughly 86 million unique TCRs from HLA-typed donors made up an early data release.

This PCR relied on a set of 60 Vbeta primers and 13 Jbeta primers. Profiled with immunoSEQ multiplex PCR; TCRdb holds only in-frame clones, not every one. The sample holds about 200,000 clones, 85% seen once. As concerns this clone: Its antigen remains unidentified.

General study findings and limits: CMV antigen specificity of three CMV-associated chains was confirmed in vitro.

The sequence was obtained from a woman aged 45-59 years in good health and CMV-seronegative. The sequenced material came from PBMCs.

The DNA for the CDR3 is TGTGCCAGCATCCCCGGGACTCCCCTCTACGAGCAGTACTTC. Its protein is CASIPGTPLYEQYF. The chain has TRBV28 and TRBJ2-7; D might be TRBD2 (6 bases). The CDR3 runs to 14 residues. The germline V gene has CDR1 MDHEN and CDR2 SYDVKM. Deletions cut 7 bases from V and 3 bases from J, with 16 bases between.